This T cell receptor beta chain was sequenced in a study of shared clonotypes between healthy human individuals (dated by TCRdb to about 2020). Looking at the study overall: A few men and two women, aged 18 to 49 years, made up the cohort. To estimate repertoire size and how much clonotypes are shared between individuals, the study performed deep sequencing of blood TCR repertoires from five healthy adults. Per donor, three plates each were used for CD4 naive and CD4 memory, two for CD8 naive, and one for CD8 memory. Libraries were prepared and TCR repertoires were sequenced by different laboratories using diverse techniques, in order to increase sequencing depth and limit assay-specific biases. Between about 0.9 and 10 billion PBMCs per donor were obtained by leukapheresis. Findings and caveats that apply to the study as a whole: The small number of donors limited the genetic and exposure-history diversity represented. Even with the large sequencing depth, rarefaction of the sorted-subset datasets indicated that sequencing was incomplete. Across four donors, roughly 5.1% of naive CD4, approximately 3.6% of naive CD8, 2.3% of memory CD4, and approximately 0.42% of memory CD8 clonotypes were shared. Naive subsets generally had larger estimated clonotype richness than memory subsets did. Only blood was sampled, and tissue TCR repertoires likely differ from those in blood. Compared with non-shared clonotypes, clonotypes shared by all four sorted-subset donors had higher generation probabilities. Based on pairwise subsampling, the degree of clonotype sharing among donors was expected to be affected by sequencing depth.

Donors were healthy HIV-negative adults with no recently reported acute infections or vaccinations. Every donor was a Caucasian adult living in Nashville, Tennessee, USA. Magnetic negative selection was used to enrich CD4+ T cells, after which naive cells were positively selected on CD45RA and the negative fraction became the memory subset. After blood collection by leukapheresis, PBMCs were isolated using Ficoll-Histopaque density gradient centrifugation and then cryopreserved in the vapor phase of liquid nitrogen. Analytical flow cytometry was used to check the purity and quantity of every magnetically sorted T cell population. Genomic DNA was isolated from each sorted fraction and quantified by UV absorbance on a Nanodrop 2000c. A note on this clone: Its antigen is unknown. No base quality information exists; no much larger clone differs at one position.

Using the deep immunoSEQ assay, multiplex PCR amplified TCR CDR3 regions from genomic DNA. Extracted genomic DNA from each cell subset was spread evenly across all wells of several immunoSEQ 96-well plates, with each plate serving as a replicate. For sorted subsets, each replicate PCR was loaded with 200 ng genomic DNA, equivalent to approximately 33,000 T cell genomes. Purified libraries were measured with a Qubit 3.0 fluorometer, size-checked on a Bioanalyzer 2100, and measured again with the KAPA Library Quantification kit. Every immunoSEQ 96-well plate was sequenced on a separate single-read 150-cycle Illumina NextSeq 550 flow cell. Turning to the authors' computational methods: Because the immunoSEQ output included only junctional sequences and no quality scores, the filtering could not be the same as the filtering used for full-length reads. Sequences were annotated with PyIR, a Python wrapper for IgBLAST v1.9, using IMGT germline references to assign V/J genes and CDR3. Any read was removed if the V/J assignment was weak (E-value above 1e-6), the CDR3 was missing, or the read contained stop codons, out-of-frame junctions, or ambiguous translated residues. V3J clonotypes were defined as sequences sharing an identical inferred V gene, J gene, and CDR3 amino acid sequence. The percentage overlap between two repertoires was calculated by dividing the number of shared unique clonotypes by the size of the smaller repertoire. Repertoire richness was assessed with RTK rarefaction, the Chao1 estimator, and Recon v2.1 estimates of unobserved clonotypes. Generation probabilities were computed with OLGA for all TCRbeta clonotypes obtained by the gDNA method from a handful of donors. TCRdb mirrors the immuneACCESS table, restricted to in-frame sequences. Some clones are absent from its copies; in checked studies, under half trace to an unresolved V gene, and the reason for the others is unknown. That table supplies the V and J calls and clone size; D and trimming were determined from the DNA. The sample has 150,000 to 200,000 clones on record, about 93% of them singletons. The ten largest account for 0.067% of the sample.

Counted from cysteine to phenylalanine, this CDR3 has 14 amino acids. Only the CDR3 portion is preserved as DNA: 42 bases, with reading frame beginning at the first base. The germline V gene yields LGHNA for CDR1 and YNFKEQ for CDR2. Recombination linked TRBV4-2 to TRBJ2-5; the D gene is perhaps TRBD2, from 5 matching bases. The end of the DNA aligns better with TRBJ2-7, so the J call may be wrong. Specimen: naive CD4+ T cells sorted from blood. The cell subset or site label for this specimen denotes: CD45RA+ positively selected. This sequence originates from a woman aged 25 to 39 in good health. The CDR3 protein: CASSLGIGTYEQYF. The DNA reads as follows: TGTGCCAGCAGCCTTGGAATCGGGACCTACGAGCAGTACTTC.